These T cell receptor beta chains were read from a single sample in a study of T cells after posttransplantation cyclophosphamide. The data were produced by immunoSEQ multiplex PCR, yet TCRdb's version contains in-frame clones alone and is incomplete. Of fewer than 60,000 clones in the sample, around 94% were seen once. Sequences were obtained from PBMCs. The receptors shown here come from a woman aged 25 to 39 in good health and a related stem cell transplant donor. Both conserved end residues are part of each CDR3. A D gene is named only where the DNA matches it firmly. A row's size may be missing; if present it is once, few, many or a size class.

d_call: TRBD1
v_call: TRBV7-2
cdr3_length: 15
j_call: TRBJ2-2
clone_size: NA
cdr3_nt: TGTGCCAGCAGCCGGACAGGGGGCTTTTCCGGGGAGCTGTTTTTT
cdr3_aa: CASSRTGGFSGELFF

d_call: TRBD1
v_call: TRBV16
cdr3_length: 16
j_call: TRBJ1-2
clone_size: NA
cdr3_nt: TGTGCCAGCAGCCACCTAACCCCGGGGACAGCCTATGGCTACACCTTC
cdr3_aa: CASSHLTPGTAYGYTF

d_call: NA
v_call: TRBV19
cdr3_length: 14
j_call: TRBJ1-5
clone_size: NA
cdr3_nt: TGTGCCACCCGACGGGGGAATAGCAATCAGCCCCAGCATTTT
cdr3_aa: CATRRGNSNQPQHF

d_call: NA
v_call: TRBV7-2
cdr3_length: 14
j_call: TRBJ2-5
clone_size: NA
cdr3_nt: TGTGCCAGCAGCTTAGTGATTGGCGGGGAGACCCAGTACTTC
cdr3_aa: CASSLVIGGETQYF

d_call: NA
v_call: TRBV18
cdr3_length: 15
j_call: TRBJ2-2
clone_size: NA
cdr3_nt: TGTGCCAGCTCACCTTCAGACACGAACACCGGGGAGCTGTTTTTT
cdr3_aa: CASSPSDTNTGELFF

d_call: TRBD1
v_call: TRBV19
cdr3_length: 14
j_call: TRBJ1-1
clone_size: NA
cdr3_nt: TGTGCCAGTAGTACCTGGGACAGCAACACTGAAGCTTTCTTT
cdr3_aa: CASSTWDSNTEAFF

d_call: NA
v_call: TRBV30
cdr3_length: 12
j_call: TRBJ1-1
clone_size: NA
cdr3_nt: TGTGCCTGTATGGGGAGGAACACTGAAGCTTTCTTT
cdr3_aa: CACMGRNTEAFF

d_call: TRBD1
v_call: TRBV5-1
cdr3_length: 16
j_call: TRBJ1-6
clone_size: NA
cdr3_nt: TGCGCCAGCAGCTTGGGGGGACAGCTTTATAATTCACCCCTCCACTTT
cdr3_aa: CASSLGGQLYNSPLHF

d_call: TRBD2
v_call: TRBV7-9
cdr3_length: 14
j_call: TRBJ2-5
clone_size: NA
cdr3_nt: TGTGCCAGCAGACTAGCGGGGGTACAAGAGACCCAGTACTTC
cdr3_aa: CASRLAGVQETQYF

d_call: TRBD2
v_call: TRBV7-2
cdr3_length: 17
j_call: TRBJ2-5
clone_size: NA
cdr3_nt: TGTGCCAGCAGCCCGGGGAGGGCTAGCGGGGGACTTGGGACCCAGTACTTC
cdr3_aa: CASSPGRASGGLGTQYF

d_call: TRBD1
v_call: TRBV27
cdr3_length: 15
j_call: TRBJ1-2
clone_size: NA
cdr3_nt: TGTGCCAGCAGTTCGAGACAGGGACCGGGCTATGGCTACACCTTC
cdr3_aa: CASSSRQGPGYGYTF

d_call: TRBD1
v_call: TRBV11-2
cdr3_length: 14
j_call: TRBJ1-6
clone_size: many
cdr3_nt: TGTGCCAGCAGCTGGACAGGGAGGAATTCACCCCTCCACTTT
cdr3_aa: CASSWTGRNSPLHF

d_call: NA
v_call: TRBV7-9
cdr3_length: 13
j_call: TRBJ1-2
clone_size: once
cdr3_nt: TGTGCCAGCAGCTTAATACAGGGATCGGGCTACACCTTC
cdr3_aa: CASSLIQGSGYTF

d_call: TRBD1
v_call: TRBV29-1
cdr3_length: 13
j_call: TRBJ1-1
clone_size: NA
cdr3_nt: TGCAGCGTTGCATCGGACAGGGGCGCTGAAGCTTTCTTT
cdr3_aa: CSVASDRGAEAFF

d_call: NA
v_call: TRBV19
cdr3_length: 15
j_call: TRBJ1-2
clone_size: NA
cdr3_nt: TGTGCCAGTAGTATACATCGCGGGCAGCTCTATGGCTACACCTTC
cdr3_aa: CASSIHRGQLYGYTF

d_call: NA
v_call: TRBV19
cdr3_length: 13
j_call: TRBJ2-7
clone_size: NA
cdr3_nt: TGTGCCAGTAGTATCGCGGTTACCTACGAGCAGTACTTC
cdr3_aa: CASSIAVTYEQYF

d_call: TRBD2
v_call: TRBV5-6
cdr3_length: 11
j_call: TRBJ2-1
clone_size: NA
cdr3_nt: TGTGCCAGCAGCTTGGGAGGACTAGTGTTCTTC
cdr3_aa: CASSLGGLVFF

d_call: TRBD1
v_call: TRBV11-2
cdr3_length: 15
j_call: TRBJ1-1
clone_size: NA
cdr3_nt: TGTGCCAGCAGCCTGGGACAGAACATGAACACTGAAGCTTTCTTT
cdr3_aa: CASSLGQNMNTEAFF

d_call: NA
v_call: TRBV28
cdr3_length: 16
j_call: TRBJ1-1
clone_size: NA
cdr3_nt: TGTGCCAGCAGTTCCCATCAAGGACAGCGGAACACTGAAGCTTTCTTT
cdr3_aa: CASSSHQGQRNTEAFF

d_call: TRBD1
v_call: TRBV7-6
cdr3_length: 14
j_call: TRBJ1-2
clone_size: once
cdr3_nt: TGTGCCAGCAGCCCCAGGGCCAGGGGGGATGGCTACACCTTC
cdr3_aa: CASSPRARGDGYTF

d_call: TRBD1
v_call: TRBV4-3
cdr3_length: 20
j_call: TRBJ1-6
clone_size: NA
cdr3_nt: TGCGCCAGCAGCCGCACAATGGGACAGGCCAGAGGTGGAGGTGGTTCACCCCTCCACTTT
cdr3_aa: CASSRTMGQARGGGGSPLHF

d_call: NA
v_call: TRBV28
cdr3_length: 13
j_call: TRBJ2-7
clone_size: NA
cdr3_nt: TGTGCCAGTACTATTGGGACACACTACGAGCAGTACTTC
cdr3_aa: CASTIGTHYEQYF

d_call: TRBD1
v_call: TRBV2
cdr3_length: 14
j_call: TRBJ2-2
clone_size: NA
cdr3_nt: TGTGCCAGCTTGAGGGGGCTGGTTGGCGGGGAGCTGTTTTTT
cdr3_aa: CASLRGLVGGELFF

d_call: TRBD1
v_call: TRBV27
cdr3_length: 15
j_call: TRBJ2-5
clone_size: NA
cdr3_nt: TGTGCCAGCAGTGCTTGGACAGGGTCGCAAGAGACCCAGTACTTC
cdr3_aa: CASSAWTGSQETQYF

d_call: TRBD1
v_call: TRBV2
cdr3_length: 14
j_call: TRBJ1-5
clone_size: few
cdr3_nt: TGTGCCAGCAGCGCCGGACAGGGCCAACAGCCCCAGCATTTT
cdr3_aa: CASSAGQGQQPQHF

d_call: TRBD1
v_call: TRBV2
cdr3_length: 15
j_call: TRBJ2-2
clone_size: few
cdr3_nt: TGTGCCAGCAGTTCACAGGGGGCCGGCACCGGGGAGCTGTTTTTT
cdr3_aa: CASSSQGAGTGELFF

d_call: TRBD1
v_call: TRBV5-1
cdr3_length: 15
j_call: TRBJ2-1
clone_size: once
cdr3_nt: TGCGCCAGCAGCGAGGGACAGCCTTCTTACAATGAGCAGTTCTTC
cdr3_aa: CASSEGQPSYNEQFF

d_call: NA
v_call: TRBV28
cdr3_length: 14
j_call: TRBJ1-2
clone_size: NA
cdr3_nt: TGTGCCAGCACCGATCTGGACAGCAACTATGGCTACACCTTC
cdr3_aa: CASTDLDSNYGYTF

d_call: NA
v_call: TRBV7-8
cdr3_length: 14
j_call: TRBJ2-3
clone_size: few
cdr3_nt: TGTGCCAGCAGCTTAAAGAGGGTGGCAGATACGCAGTATTTT
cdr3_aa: CASSLKRVADTQYF

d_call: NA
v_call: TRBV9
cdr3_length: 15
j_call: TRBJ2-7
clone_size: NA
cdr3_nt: TGTGCCAGCAGCGTAGTATGGCGGGTAGACTACGAGCAGTACTTC
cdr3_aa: CASSVVWRVDYEQYF

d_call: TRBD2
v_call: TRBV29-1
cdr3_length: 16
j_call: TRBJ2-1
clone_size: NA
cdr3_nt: TGCAGCGTTGAAGATCGAATAAGCGGGGCCCCCAATGAGCAGTTCTTC
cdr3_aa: CSVEDRISGAPNEQFF

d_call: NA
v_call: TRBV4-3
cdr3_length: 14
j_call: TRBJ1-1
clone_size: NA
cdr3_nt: TGCGCCAGCAGCCAAGGGACAGAGAACACTGAAGCTTTCTTT
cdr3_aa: CASSQGTENTEAFF

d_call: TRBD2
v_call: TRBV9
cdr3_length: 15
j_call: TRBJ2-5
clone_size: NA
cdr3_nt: TGTGCCAGCAGCGGAGGGACTAGCCGGCAAGAGACCCAGTACTTC
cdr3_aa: CASSGGTSRQETQYF